This T cell receptor (beta chain) was found in a study of blood T cell repertoires in COVID-19. This table comes from immunoSEQ multiplex PCR, and its TCRdb copy is limited to in-frame clones, with some not included. The sample lists approximately 270,000 clones, over 75% occurring once. This CDR3 has 15 residues. The J segment lost 4 bases and the V segment lost 4 bases, leaving 9 bases of the junction unmatched. Germline values: CDR1 SGHTA, CDR2 FQGNSA. The sequenced material came from peripheral blood. This TCR was sampled from a woman between 65 and 79 years old with acute or convalescent COVID-19. The rearrangement joins TRBV7-2 to TRBJ2-5; 7 positions agree with TRBD2. CDR3: CASSSPFGGGETQYF. CDR3 DNA: TGTGCCAGCAGCTCCCCTTTTGGGGGGGGAGAGACCCAGTACTTC.